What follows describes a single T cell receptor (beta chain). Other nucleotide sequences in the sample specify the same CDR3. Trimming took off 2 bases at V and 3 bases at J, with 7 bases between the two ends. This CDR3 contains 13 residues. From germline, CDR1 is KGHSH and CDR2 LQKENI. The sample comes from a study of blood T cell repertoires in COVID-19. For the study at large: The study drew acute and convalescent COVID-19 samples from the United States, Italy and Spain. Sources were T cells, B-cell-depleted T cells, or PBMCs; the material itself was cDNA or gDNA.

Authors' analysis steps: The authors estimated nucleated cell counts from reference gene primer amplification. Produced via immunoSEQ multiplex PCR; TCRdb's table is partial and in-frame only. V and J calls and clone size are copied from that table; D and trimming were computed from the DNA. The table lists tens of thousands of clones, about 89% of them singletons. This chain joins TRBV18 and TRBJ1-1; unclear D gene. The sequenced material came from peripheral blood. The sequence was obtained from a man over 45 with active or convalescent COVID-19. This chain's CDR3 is CASSPAGDTEAFF. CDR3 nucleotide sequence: TGTGCCAGCTCACCAGCGGGAGACACTGAAGCTTTCTTT.